Sequencing of this T cell receptor beta chain was carried out in a study of T cell responses to AZD1222 COVID-19 vaccine. Turning to the study itself: Second-dose timings of about 4 or about 12 weeks were pooled.

A remark on this clone: Its target is not known.

Findings and caveats of the study: Nearly half of spike-specific TCRs reportedly target unmutated variant regions.

Method: immunoSEQ multiplex PCR; TCRdb's copy keeps in-frame clones and lacks some. The data show 140,000 to 150,000 clones, roughly 91% seen once. Germline V lookup: CDR1 GTSNPN, CDR2 SVGIG (reference sequence). This CDR3 is built from 14 residues. V gave up 5 bases and J gave up 7 bases, with 18 bases separating them. Here the sequenced sample was peripheral blood, taken on day 0 of AZD1222 vaccination. The chain joins TRBV30 to TRBJ1-5; the D is unclear. This TCR was sampled from an adult in good health. The CDR3, as DNA: TGTGCCTGGTCACACGGGAGCACGGGACAGCCCCAGCATTTT. Protein product: CAWSHGSTGQPQHF.